The 22 T cell receptor beta chains given below trace back to one sample, sequenced in a study of patients and donors after allogeneic stem cell transplantation. TCRdb redid the calling of the RT-PCR reads with MiXCR, one entry per CDR3 protein. The sample lists about 110,000 distinct CDR3 sequences, around 36% occurring once. Sequencing input: blood, either unsorted or a sorted T cell fraction (not recorded which). The receptor source for this set is a human donor who was either an allogeneic HSCT recipient or a stem cell or donor lymphocyte infusion donor (not recorded which). It is not recorded whose cells these are; they may come from a transplant donor.

The chain is built from TRBV6-6 and TRBJ2-1; D is ambiguous. Between the trimmed V and J ends, which lost 3 bases and 2 bases, there was a span of 14 bases. The CDR3 spans 16 residues. Germline V lookup: CDR1 MNHNY, CDR2 SVGAGI (reference sequence). CDR3 loop: CASSYPQRDTYNEQFF. DNA for the CDR3: TGTGCCAGCAGTTATCCTCAGAGAGACACCTACAATGAGCAGTTCTTC.

This clonotype was detected a few times. This chain joins TRBV20-1 and TRBJ2-2; 8 nucleotides align to TRBD1. The CDR3 runs 14 residues. Germline assignment: CDR1 DFQATT and CDR2 SNEGSKA (reference sequence). V shed 2 bases and J 5 bases; nucleotides not matched to a gene: 4. DNA of the CDR3: TGCAGTGCTAGACGAAGACAGGGGACCGGGGAGCTGTTTTTT. Translating it yields CSARRRQGTGELFF.

This sequence joins TRBV18 and TRBJ1-1, with 7 bases lining up with TRBD1. CDR1 is KGHSH and CDR2 is LQKENI in the germline V gene. The junction had 5 bases not matched to a gene; V was cut back by 4 bases and J by 6 bases. The CDR3 covers 13 residues. The CDR3 protein is CASSLYRGPEAFF. Written as DNA, the CDR3 is TGTGCCAGCTCACTCTACAGGGGCCCTGAAGCTTTCTTT.

The chain couples TRBV5-1 to TRBJ2-1, with 11 bases lining up with TRBD2. Germline CDR1 reads SGHRS; CDR2 reads YFSETQ. This CDR3 is built from 15 residues. J was trimmed by 8 bases and V by 0 bases; bases with no gene match: 4. The CDR3 DNA is TGCGCCAGCAGCTTGGTTCTAGCGGGAGGCGATGAGCAGTTCTTC. This codes for CASSLVLAGGDEQFF.

About this clonotype itself: One end of the junction fails to match germline, which may point to a read error. The chain has TRBV12-3 or TRBV12-4 and TRBJ2-3; D is undetermined. The CDR3 spans 16 residues. CDR3 DNA: TGTGCCAGCAGGCCCGGACCTGGGAAAGGCACAGTTACGCAGTATTTT. Residues: CASRPGPGKGTVTQYF.

The chain couples TRBV11-2 to TRBJ2-3; possible D gene TRBD1, 6 bases. Deletions cut 1 base from V and 3 bases from J, with 11 bases between. The CDR3 sequence is 15 residues long. Looked up from germline, CDR1 is SGHAT and CDR2 is FQNNGV. DNA of the CDR3: TGTGCCAGCAGCTTAGCCAGGGGAGCGACAGATACGCAGTATTTT. It yields the protein CASSLARGATDTQYF.

The chain links TRBV24-1 to TRBJ1-2, with 8 bases lining up with TRBD1. J lost 4 bases, V lost 6 bases, and 3 bases had no gene match. Germline lookup yields CDR1 KGHDR and CDR2 SFDVKD. The CDR3 runs to 13 residues. CDR3 in DNA: TGTGCCACCAGTACCGGGACAGGCTATGGCTACACCTTC. It yields the protein CATSTGTGYGYTF.

The chain uses TRBV7-2 and TRBJ1-6, with unresolved D. The V gene's germline CDR1 is SGHTA and CDR2 FQGNSA. V shed 8 bases and J shed 0 bases, with 8 bases lying between them. CDR3 length: 14 amino acids. The CDR3 region has the DNA TGTGCCAGCCTACGGAGCTCCTATAATTCACCCCTCCACTTT. Its translation is CASLRSSYNSPLHF.

The chain carries TRBV5-6 and TRBJ1-1, with D uncertain. V shed 6 bases and J shed 5 bases, with 11 bases lying between them. Germline V CDR1 and CDR2: SGHDT, YYEEEE. CDR3 length: 12 residues. This CDR3 reads CASNQWATEAFF. In nucleotides, the CDR3 is TGTGCCAGCAATCAATGGGCGACTGAAGCTTTCTTT.

The chain is built from TRBV7-9 and TRBJ1-6; possibly TRBD1 for D (5 bases). Trimming stripped 1 base from V and 7 bases from J, with 14 bases between. The CDR3 has 16 amino acids. Germline CDR1 is SEHNR and CDR2 is FQNEAQ (reference sequence). The CDR3 sequence: CASSLGFAGWNSPLHF. CDR3 DNA: TGTGCCAGCAGCTTAGGGTTCGCAGGGTGGAATTCACCCCTCCACTTT.

This clonotype was detected only a few times. The chain carries TRBV7-2 and TRBJ2-1; a weak D match, TRBD1 (5 bases). From germline, CDR1 is SGHTA and CDR2 FQGNSA. CDR3 length: 13 residues. Trimming cost V 3 bases and J 5 bases, with 8 bases left between them. CDR3 residues: CASSLGQNNEQFF. The CDR3 DNA reads as TGTGCCAGCAGCTTGGGGCAGAACAATGAGCAGTTCTTC.

The J gene is TRBJ1-4, the V gene TRBV4-2, with D hard to call. Germline V gene data show CDR1 as LGHNA and CDR2 as YNFKEQ. This CDR3 has 17 residues. V lost 1 base and J lost 0, with 12 bases in between. The DNA of the CDR3 is TGTGCCAGCAGCCAAGTTACCAGGACGACAACTAATGAAAAACTGTTTTTT. Translating it yields CASSQVTRTTTNEKLFF.

The rearrangement uses TRBV18 and TRBJ2-2; no clear D. This CDR3 has 13 amino acids. In germline, CDR1 is KGHSH, CDR2 LQKENI. Trimming removed 1 base at V and 3 bases at J, with 3 bases between. The CDR3 here is CASSPQDTGELFF. CDR3 nucleotides: TGTGCCAGCTCACCACAAGACACCGGGGAGCTGTTTTTT.

The V gene is TRBV7-2, the J gene TRBJ1-5; D possibly corresponds to TRBD1 (5 bases). The CDR3 runs 13 residues. CDR1 is SGHTA, CDR2 FQGNSA, per germline. Trimming cost V 3 bases and J 7 bases, with 10 bases left between them. Here the CDR3 DNA reads TGTGCCAGCAGCTTTGGGGGAGGGCAGCCCCAGCATTTT. Protein: CASSFGGGQPQHF.

This chain joins TRBV28 and TRBJ2-1; D is possibly TRBD2 (6 bases). Germline V gene sequence: CDR1 MDHEN, CDR2 SYDVKM. There are 15 residues in the CDR3. V shed 4 bases and J shed 3 bases, with 13 bases lying between them. Here the CDR3 DNA reads TGTGCCAGCAGTTCTGGCGGGACTGGCTACAATGAGCAGTTCTTC. This sequence encodes CASSSGGTGYNEQFF.

The gene calls are TRBV4-2 and TRBJ1-4, with D maybe TRBD1 (5 bases). This CDR3 is 13 amino acids long. Trimming pared 0 bases from V and 12 bases from J, leaving 11 bases between. Germline V gene data show CDR1 as LGHNA and CDR2 as YNFKEQ. CDR3: CASSQEVPQELFF. The CDR3 DNA follows: TGTGCCAGCAGCCAAGAGGTTCCACAGGAACTGTTTTTT.

V is TRBV20-1 and J is TRBJ1-5; no definite D call. Trimming shortened V by 6 bases and J by 6 bases, and 18 bases separated the two germline ends. This CDR3 has 14 amino acids. Germline V gene data show CDR1 as DFQATT and CDR2 as SNEGSKA (reference sequence). As DNA, the CDR3 is TGCAGTGCAGCGACTCCAATGGATGTTCAGCCCCAGCATTTT. This gives the protein CSAATPMDVQPQHF.

This clonotype has a single count. The J gene is TRBJ2-1, the V gene TRBV20-1, with TRBD2 matching over 7 bases. Losses at the gene ends were 1 base for V and 7 bases for J; bases not matched to a gene: 16. The CDR3 runs to 17 residues. Germline V gene sequence: CDR1 DFQATT, CDR2 SNEGSKA (reference sequence). Here the CDR3 DNA reads TGCAGTGCTAGAGGGCGGAGCGGGATAACATATTGGAATGAGCAGTTCTTC. Amino acid sequence: CSARGRSGITYWNEQFF.

This rearrangement joins TRBV10-3 to TRBJ2-3, with a tentative D call TRBD2 (6 bases). CDR3 length equals 13 residues. The V gene's germline CDR1 is ENHRY and CDR2 SYGVKD. The V gene lost 10 bases and the J gene lost 7 bases, with 18 bases spanning the gap. CDR3 DNA sequence: TGTGCCACCTGGTGGGAGGCGCGGTATACGCAGTATTTT. Translating gives CATWWEARYTQYF.

The table lists this clonotype with a few counts. V usage is TRBV2 and J usage is TRBJ2-5; TRBD1 is a possible D gene (5 bases). CDR1 is SNHLY and CDR2 is FYNNEI in the germline V gene. The V end was cut by 6 bases, the J end by 1 base, with 12 bases between. The CDR3 consists of 14 residues. The CDR3 bases are TGTGCCAGCAGGAACTACAGGTCCCAAGAGACCCAGTACTTC. This sequence encodes CASRNYRSQETQYF.

This clonotype was observed a few times. The J gene is TRBJ1-2, the V gene TRBV10-3; D possibly corresponds to TRBD1 (5 bases). The CDR3 is 14 amino acids. Trimming took off 7 bases at V and 5 bases at J, with 17 bases between the two ends. From germline, CDR1 is ENHRY and CDR2 SYGVKD. CDR3 region: CAITRGAEEYGYTF. CDR3 DNA: TGTGCCATCACCAGAGGGGCCGAGGAGTATGGCTACACCTTC.

This sequence joins TRBV10-1 and TRBJ2-5; the match to TRBD2 covers 10 bases. The CDR3 is 16 residues long. V lost 5 bases and J lost 4; bases outside the gene matches: 10. Germline V gene sequence: CDR1 WNHNN, CDR2 SYGVQD (reference sequence). As DNA, the CDR3 is TGCGCCAGCAGTAGCCGAACTAGCGGGACGGGAGAGACCCAGTACTTC. This sequence encodes CASSSRTSGTGETQYF.